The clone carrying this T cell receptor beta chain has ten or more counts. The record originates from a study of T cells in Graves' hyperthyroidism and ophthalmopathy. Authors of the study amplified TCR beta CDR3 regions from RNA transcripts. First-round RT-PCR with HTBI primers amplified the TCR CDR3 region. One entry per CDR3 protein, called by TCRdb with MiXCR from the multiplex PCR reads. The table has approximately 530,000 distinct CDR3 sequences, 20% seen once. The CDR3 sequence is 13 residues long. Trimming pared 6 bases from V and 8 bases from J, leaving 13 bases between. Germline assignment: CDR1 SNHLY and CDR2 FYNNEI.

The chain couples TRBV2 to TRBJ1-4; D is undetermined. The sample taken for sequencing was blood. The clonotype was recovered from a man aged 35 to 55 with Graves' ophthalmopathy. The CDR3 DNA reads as TGTGCCAGCAGGGGCAGCCAAGAAGAAAAACTGTTTTTT. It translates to CASRGSQEEKLFF.